This paragraph reports one T cell receptor beta chain. This specimen comes from a study of blood T cell repertoires in COVID-19. TCRdb keeps only in-frame clones here, not all; method: immunoSEQ multiplex PCR. The sample contains about 370,000 clones, 75% to 90% of which appear only once. Germline V gives CDR1 SNHLY, CDR2 FYNNEI. The CDR3 is made up of 14 amino acids. Losses at the gene ends were 10 bases for V and 0 bases for J; bases not matched to a gene: 8. The sample taken for sequencing was PBMCs or T cells enriched from blood (not recorded which). The origin of this receptor is a man aged 18 to 30 who had recovered from COVID-19. The chain employs TRBV2 and TRBJ1-1; 7 nucleotides align to TRBD1. The CDR3 region has the DNA TGTGCCATCCTCCGGGGGACAGTGAACACTGAAGCTTTCTTT. This gives the protein CAILRGTVNTEAFF.